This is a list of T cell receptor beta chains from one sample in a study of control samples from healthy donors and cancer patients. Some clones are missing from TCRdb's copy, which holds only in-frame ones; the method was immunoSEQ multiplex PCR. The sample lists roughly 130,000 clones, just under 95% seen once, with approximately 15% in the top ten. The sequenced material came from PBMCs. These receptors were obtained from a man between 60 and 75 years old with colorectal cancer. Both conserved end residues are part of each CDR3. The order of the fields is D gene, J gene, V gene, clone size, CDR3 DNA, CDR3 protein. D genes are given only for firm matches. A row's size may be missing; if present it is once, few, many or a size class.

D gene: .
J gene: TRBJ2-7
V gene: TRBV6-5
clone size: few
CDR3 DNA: TGTGCCAGCCGGAGCAGGGGTGTCCACGAGCAGTACTTC
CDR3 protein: CASRSRGVHEQYF

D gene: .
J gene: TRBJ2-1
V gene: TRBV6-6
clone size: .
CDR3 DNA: TGTGCCAGCAGTTACGAAAGTCATGAGCAGTTCTTC
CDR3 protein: CASSYESHEQFF

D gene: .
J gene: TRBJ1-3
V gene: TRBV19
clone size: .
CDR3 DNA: TGTGCCAGTAGTATAGACAGGGGCTCTGGAAACACCATATATTTT
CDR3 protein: CASSIDRGSGNTIYF

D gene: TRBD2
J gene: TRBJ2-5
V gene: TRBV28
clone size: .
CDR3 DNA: TGTGCCAGCAAGCTAGCGGGGCTCCAAGAGACCCAGTACTTC
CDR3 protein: CASKLAGLQETQYF

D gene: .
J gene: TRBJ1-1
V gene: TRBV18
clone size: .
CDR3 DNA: TGTGCCAGCTCACCGCCCGCGTACGGAGAAGCTTTCTTT
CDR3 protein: CASSPPAYGEAFF

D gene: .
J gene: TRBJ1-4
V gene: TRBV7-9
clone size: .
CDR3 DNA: TGTGCCAGCAGCTTAGCTGGGATTCTGGGGGAAAAACTGTTTTTT
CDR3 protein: CASSLAGILGEKLFF

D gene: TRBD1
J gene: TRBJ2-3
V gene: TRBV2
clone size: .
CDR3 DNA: TGTGCCAGCAGTCCGGGACAGGGGGCGGGGGCTGGCACAGATACGCAGTATTTT
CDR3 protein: CASSPGQGAGAGTDTQYF

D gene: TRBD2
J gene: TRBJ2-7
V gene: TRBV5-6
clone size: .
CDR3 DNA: TGTGCCAGCAGCACATTACTAGCGGGGCCCGGCTCCTACGAGCAGTACTTC
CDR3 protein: CASSTLLAGPGSYEQYF

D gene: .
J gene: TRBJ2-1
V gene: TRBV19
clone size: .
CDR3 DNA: TGTGCCAGTTCTAGGGGGGAAGGGCTTCCCAATGAGCAGTTCTTC
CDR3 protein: CASSRGEGLPNEQFF

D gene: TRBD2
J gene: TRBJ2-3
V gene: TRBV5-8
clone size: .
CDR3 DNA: TGTGCCAGCAGCTTGTGGGCTAGCGGGGGGCGTAGCACAGATACGCAGTATTTT
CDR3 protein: CASSLWASGGRSTDTQYF

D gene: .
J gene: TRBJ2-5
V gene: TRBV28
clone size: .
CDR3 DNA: TGTGCCAGCAGTTTAGCGGGGTCACAGACCCAGTACTTC
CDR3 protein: CASSLAGSQTQYF

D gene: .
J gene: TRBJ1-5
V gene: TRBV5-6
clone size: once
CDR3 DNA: TGTGCCAGCAGCTTCGGGGCAAGCAATCAGCCCCAGCATTTT
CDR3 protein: CASSFGASNQPQHF

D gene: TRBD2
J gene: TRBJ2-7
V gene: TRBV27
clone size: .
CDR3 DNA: TGTGCCAGCAGGGGAATTAGCGGGGGGCGCGAGCAGTACTTC
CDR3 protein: CASRGISGGREQYF

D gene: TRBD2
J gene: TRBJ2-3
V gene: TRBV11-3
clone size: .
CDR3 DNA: TGTGCCAGCAGTCCTAGCGGGGGTTCCTTCGGCACAGATACGCAGTATTTT
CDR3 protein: CASSPSGGSFGTDTQYF

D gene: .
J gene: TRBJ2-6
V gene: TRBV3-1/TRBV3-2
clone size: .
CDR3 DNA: TGTGCCAGCAGCCAAGATATCTCGCGACGGGTTTCTCGGGCCAACGTCCTGACTTTC
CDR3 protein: CASSQDISRRVSRANVLTF

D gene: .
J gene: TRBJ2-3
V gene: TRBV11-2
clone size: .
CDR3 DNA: TGTGCCAGCAGCTCGGGCCAGGGTTCCGATACGCAGTATTTT
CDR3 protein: CASSSGQGSDTQYF

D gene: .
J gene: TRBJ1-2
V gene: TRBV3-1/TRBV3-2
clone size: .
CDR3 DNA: TGTGCCAGCAGCCAAGTCTACAGGCGTACAATTCACGACAACTATGGCTACACCTTC
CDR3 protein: CASSQVYRRTIHDNYGYTF

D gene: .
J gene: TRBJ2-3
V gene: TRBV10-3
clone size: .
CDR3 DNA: TGCGCATCGGGGCAGTCTTATACGCAGTATTTT
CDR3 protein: CASGQSYTQYF

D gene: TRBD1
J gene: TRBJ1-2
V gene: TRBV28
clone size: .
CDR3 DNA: TGTGCCAGCAGTTTCGGCCAGGGGGTCAATGGCTACACCTTC
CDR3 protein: CASSFGQGVNGYTF

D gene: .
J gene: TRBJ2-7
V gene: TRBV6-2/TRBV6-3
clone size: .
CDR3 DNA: TGTGCCAGCAGCGAGAGGACAGCGTACGAGCAGTACTTC
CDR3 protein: CASSERTAYEQYF

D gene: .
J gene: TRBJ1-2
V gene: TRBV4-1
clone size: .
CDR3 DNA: TGCGCCAGCAGCCAAGAAGAGTTCCCTTCAGCTAACTATGGCTACACCTTC
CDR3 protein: CASSQEEFPSANYGYTF

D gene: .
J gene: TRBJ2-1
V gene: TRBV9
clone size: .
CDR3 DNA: TGTGCCAGCAGCGTAGGCATCTCGGCTGCCCCGGTAGGGAATGAGCAGTTCTTC
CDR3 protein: CASSVGISAAPVGNEQFF

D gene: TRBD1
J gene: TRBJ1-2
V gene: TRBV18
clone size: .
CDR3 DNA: TGTGCCAGCTCACCCGGGACAGGGGACACTTCTAACTATGGCTACACCTTC
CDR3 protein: CASSPGTGDTSNYGYTF

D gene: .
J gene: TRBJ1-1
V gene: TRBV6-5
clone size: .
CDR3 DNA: TGTGCCAGCAGCCGCACAGGGTTAGGGTTCGAAGCTTTCTTT
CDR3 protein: CASSRTGLGFEAFF

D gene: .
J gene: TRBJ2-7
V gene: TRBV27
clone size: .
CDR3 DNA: TGTGCCAGCAGTCCAGAGGGGGGGCACCCCTACGAGCAGTACTTC
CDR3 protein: CASSPEGGHPYEQYF

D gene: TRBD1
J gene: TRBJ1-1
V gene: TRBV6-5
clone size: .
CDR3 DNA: TGTGCCAGCAGGGGGACAGGTACGGTTAACACTGAAGCTTTCTTT
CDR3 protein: CASRGTGTVNTEAFF

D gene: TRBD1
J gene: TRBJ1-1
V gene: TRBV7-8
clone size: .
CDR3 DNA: TGTGCCAGCAGCCCGGCCGGGACAGGGAGTGGGACTGAAGCTTTCTTT
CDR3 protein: CASSPAGTGSGTEAFF

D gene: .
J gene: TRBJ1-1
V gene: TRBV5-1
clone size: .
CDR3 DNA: TGCGCCAGCAGCTCTGCCCCTGCCGGCTATCAGGGCTGGAACACTGAAGCTTTCTTT
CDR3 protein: CASSSAPAGYQGWNTEAFF

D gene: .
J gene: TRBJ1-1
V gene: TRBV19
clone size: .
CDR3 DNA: TGTGCCAGTATGGGGGGCATGAACACTGAAGCTTTCTTT
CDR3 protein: CASMGGMNTEAFF

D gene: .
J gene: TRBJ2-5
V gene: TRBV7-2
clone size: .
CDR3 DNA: TGTGCCAGCAGGGGACCCGGGGCCCTCGCGACCCAGTACTTC
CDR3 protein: CASRGPGALATQYF

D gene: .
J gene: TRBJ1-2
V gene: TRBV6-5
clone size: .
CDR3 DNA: TGTGCCAGCAGTTCCCTCGGGGAGAGGAACTATGGCTACACCTTC
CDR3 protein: CASSSLGERNYGYTF

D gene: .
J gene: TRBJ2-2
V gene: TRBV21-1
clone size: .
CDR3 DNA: TGTGCCAGCAGCAACCGGCGGTGTAGGGAGCTGTTTTTT
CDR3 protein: CASSNRRCRELFF

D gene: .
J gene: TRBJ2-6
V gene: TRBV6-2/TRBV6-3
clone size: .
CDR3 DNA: TGTGCCAGCAGTTACCCTGGTGCGGACCGTGGATCTGGGGCCAACGTCCTGACTTTC
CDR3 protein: CASSYPGADRGSGANVLTF

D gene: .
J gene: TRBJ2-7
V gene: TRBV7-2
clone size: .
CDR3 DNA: TGTGCCAGCAGCCCAAACCCAGGTTCCTACGAGCAGTACTTC
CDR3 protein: CASSPNPGSYEQYF

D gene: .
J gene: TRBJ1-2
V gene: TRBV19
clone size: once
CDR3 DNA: TGTGCCAGTACATTTTCCGAGGTTAACTATGGCTACACCTTC
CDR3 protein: CASTFSEVNYGYTF

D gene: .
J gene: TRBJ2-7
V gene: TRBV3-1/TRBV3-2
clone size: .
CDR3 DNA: TGTGCCAGCAGCCAAGGGGGAGCAGGGGCGGGATACGAGCAGTACTTC
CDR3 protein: CASSQGGAGAGYEQYF

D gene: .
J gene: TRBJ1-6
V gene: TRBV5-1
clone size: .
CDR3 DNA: TGCGCCAGCAGCTTCGATGGGGCCACATTGGGATCACCCCTCCACTTT
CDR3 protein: CASSFDGATLGSPLHF

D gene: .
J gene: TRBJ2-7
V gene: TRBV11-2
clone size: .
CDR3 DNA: TGTGCCAGCAGTACAGTGGCGAGGGAGCAGTACTTC
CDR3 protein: CASSTVAREQYF

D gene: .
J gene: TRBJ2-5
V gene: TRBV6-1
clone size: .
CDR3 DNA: TGTGCCAGCAGTGAAGTCCTGGAGACCCAGTACTTC
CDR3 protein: CASSEVLETQYF

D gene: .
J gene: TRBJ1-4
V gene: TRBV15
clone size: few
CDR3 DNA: TGTGCCACCAGCAGAGATCAAACCCGAGGTGAAAAACTGTTTTTT
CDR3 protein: CATSRDQTRGEKLFF

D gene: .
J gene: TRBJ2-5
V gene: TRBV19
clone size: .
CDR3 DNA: TGTGCCAGTAGGGTGGAGGGGGAGAAGACCCAGTACTTC
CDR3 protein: CASRVEGEKTQYF

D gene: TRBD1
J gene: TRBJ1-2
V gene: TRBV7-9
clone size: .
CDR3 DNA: TGTGCCAGCAGCTTAGGCAGGGGGCCCTCTGGCTACACCTTC
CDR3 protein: CASSLGRGPSGYTF

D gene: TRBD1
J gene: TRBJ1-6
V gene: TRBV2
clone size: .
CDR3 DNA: TGTGCCAGCACCCTAAGGGCACAGGGGAATTCACCCCTCCACTTT
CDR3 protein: CASTLRAQGNSPLHF

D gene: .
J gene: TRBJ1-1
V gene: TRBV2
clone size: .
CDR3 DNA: TGTGCCAGCAGTGAAGCAGGGGAGACCACTGAAGCTTTCTTT
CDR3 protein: CASSEAGETTEAFF

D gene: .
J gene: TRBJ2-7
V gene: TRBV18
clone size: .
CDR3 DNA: TGTGCCAGCTCACCACCAGGGGGTTACGAGCAGTACTTC
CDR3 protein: CASSPPGGYEQYF

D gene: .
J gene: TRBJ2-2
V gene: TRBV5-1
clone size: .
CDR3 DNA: TGCGCCAGCAGCCTGGGGACAGCGGGGACCGGGGAGCTGTTTTTT
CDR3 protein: CASSLGTAGTGELFF

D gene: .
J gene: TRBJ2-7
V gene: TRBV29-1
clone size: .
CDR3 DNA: TGCAGCGTTGAGACACACGAAAATTACGAGCAGTACTTC
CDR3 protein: CSVETHENYEQYF

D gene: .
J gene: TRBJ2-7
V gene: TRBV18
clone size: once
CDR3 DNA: TGTGCCAGCTCACCCCCGACAGGGAGGGGGGTTTACGAGCAGTACTTC
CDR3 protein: CASSPPTGRGVYEQYF

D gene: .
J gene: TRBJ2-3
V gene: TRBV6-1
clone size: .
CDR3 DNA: TGTGCCAGCAGTGAACAGGGACATATCACAGATACGCAGTATTTT
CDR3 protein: CASSEQGHITDTQYF

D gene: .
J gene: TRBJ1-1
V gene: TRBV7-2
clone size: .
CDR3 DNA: TGTGCCAGCAGCCCCGGTGGATACACTGAAGCTTTCTTT
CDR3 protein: CASSPGGYTEAFF

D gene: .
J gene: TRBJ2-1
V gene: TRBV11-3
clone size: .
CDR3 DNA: TGTGCCAGCAGCACCAATGAGCAGTTCTTC
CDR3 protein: CASSTNEQFF

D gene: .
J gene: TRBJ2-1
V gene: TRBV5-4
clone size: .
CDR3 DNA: TGTGCCAGCAGCTTGGTGGGGGGCTCCTACAATGAGCAGTTCTTC
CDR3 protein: CASSLVGGSYNEQFF

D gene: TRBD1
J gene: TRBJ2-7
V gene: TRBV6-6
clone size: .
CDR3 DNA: TGTGCCAGCAGTCGGGACAGGGACCCCTACGAGCAGTACTTC
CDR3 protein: CASSRDRDPYEQYF